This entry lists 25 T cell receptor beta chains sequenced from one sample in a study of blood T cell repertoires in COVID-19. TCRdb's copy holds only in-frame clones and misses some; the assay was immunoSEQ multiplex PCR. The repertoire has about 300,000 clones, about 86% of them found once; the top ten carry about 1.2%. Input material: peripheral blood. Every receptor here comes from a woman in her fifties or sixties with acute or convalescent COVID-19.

CDR3 protein: CATTATVYEQYF. For the CDR3, the DNA is TGTGCCACGACTGCGACAGTTTACGAGCAGTACTTC. The rearrangement uses TRBV6-5 and TRBJ2-7, with D tentatively TRBD1 (5 bases). The CDR3 is made up of 12 amino acids. The V and J ends lost 10 bases and 4 bases respectively, with 14 bases between them. Germline-derived CDR1 and CDR2 are MNHEY and SVGAGI.

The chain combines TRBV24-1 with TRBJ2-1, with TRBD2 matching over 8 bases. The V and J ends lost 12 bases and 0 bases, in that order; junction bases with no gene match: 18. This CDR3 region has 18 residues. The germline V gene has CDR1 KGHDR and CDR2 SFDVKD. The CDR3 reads CAPTRIAGFLGSYNEQFF. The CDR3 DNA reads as TGTGCCCCCACGAGAATAGCGGGATTCCTCGGCTCCTACAATGAGCAGTTCTTC.

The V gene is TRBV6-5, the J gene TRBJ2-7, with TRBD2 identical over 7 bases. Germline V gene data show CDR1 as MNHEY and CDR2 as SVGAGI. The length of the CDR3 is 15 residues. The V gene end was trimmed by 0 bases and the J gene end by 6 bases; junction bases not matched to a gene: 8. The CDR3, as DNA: TGTGCCAGCAGTTACTCGAAGGGTAGCGGGTCCGAGCAGTACTTC. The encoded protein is CASSYSKGSGSEQYF.

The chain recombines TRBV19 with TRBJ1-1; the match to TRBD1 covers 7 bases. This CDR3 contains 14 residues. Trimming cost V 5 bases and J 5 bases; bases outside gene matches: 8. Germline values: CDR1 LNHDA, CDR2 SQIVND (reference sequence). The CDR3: CASSANRGGTEAFF. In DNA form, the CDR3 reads TGTGCCAGTAGTGCAAACAGGGGTGGGACTGAAGCTTTCTTT.

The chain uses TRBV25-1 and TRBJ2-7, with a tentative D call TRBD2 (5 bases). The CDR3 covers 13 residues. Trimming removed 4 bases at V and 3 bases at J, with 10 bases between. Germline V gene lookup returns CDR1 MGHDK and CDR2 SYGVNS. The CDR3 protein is CASSGAGVYEQYF. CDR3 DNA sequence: TGTGCCAGCAGTGGTGCGGGCGTCTACGAGCAGTACTTC.

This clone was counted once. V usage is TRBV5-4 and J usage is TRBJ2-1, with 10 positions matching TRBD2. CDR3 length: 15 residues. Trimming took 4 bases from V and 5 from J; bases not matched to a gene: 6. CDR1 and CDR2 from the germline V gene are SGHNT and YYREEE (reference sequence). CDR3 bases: TGTGCCAGCAGCATTACACTAGCGGGAAACAATGAGCAGTTCTTC. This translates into CASSITLAGNNEQFF.

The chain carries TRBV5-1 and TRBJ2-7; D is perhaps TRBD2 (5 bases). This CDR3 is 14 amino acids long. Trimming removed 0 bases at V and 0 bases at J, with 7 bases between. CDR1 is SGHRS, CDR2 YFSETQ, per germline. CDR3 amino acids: CASSLGAGSYEQYF. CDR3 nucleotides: TGCGCCAGCAGCTTGGGGGCGGGCTCCTACGAGCAGTACTTC.

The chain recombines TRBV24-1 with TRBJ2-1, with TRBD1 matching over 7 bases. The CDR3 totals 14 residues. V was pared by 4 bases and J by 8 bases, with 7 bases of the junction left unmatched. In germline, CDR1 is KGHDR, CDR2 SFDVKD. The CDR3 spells CATSDSPGQDEQFF. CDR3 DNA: TGTGCCACCAGTGACTCACCCGGACAGGATGAGCAGTTCTTC.

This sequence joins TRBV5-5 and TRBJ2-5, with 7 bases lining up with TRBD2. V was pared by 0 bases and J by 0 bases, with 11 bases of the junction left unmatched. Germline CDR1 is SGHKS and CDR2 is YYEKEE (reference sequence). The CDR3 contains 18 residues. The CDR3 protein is CASSLERGNWGNQETQYF. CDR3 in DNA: TGTGCCAGCAGCTTGGAGCGGGGAAACTGGGGAAACCAAGAGACCCAGTACTTC.

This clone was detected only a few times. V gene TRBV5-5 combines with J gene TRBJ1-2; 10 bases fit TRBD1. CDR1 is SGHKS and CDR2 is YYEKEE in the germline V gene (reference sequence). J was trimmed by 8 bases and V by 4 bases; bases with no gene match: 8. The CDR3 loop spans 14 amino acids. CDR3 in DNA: TGTGCCAGCAGCGTTTACGGGACAGGGGACGGCTACACCTTC. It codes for CASSVYGTGDGYTF.

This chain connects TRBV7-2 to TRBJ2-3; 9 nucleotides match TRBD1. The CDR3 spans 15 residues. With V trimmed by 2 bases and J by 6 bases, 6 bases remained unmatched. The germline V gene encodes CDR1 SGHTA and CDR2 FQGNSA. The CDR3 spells CASSLMGQGGDTQYF. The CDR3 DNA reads TGTGCCAGCAGCTTAATGGGACAGGGAGGCGATACGCAGTATTTT.

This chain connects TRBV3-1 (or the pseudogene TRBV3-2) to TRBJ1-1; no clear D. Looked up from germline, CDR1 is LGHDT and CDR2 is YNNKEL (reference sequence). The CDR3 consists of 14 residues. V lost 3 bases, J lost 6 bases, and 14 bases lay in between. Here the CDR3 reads CASSQVTMGAEAFF. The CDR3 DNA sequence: TGTGCCAGCAGCCAGGTGACCATGGGCGCTGAAGCTTTCTTT.

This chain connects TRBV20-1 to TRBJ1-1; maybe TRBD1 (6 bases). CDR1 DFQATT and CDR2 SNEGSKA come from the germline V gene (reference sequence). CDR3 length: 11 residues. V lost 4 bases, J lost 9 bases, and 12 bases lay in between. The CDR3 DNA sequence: TGCAGTGCTACGGACAGTCTAAAAGCTTTCTTT. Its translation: CSATDSLKAFF.

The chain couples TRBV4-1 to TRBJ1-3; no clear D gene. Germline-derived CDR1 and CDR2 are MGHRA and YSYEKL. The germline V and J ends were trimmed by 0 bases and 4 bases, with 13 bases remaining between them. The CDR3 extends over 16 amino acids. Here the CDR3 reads CASSQDGGFSGNTIYF. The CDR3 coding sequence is TGCGCCAGCAGCCAAGATGGAGGGTTCTCGGGAAACACCATATATTTT.

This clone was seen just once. CDR3 in DNA: TGTGCCAGCAGCCAATCTAGGACAGCGAACACCGGGGAGCTGTTTTTT. Translated, it gives CASSQSRTANTGELFF. V usage is TRBV3-1 (or the pseudogene TRBV3-2) and J usage is TRBJ2-2, with D tentatively TRBD1 (6 bases). The ends were cut back, 2 bases at V and 0 bases at J, with 10 bases in the middle. Germline CDR1 reads LGHDT; CDR2 reads YNNKEL (reference sequence). The CDR3 has 16 amino acids.

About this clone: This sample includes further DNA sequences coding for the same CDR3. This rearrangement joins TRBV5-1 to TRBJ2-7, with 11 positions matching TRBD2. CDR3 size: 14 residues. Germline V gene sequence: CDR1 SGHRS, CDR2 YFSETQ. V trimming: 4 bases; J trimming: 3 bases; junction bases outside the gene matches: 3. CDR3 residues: CASSPGTSGYEQYF. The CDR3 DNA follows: TGCGCCAGCAGCCCCGGGACTAGCGGCTACGAGCAGTACTTC.

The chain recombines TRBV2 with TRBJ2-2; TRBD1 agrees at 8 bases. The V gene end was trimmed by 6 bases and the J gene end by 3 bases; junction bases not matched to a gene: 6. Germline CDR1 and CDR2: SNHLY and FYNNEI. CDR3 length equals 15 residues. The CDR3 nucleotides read TGTGCCAGCAGCGGGGACAGGCGTTACACCGGGGAGCTGTTTTTT. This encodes CASSGDRRYTGELFF. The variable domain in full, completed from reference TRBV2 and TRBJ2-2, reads EPEVTQTPSHQVTQMGQEVILRCVPISNHLYFYWYRQILGQKVEFLVSFYNNEISEKSEIFDDQFSVERPDGSNFTLKIRSTKLEDSAMYFCASSGDRRYTGELFFGEGSRLTVL.

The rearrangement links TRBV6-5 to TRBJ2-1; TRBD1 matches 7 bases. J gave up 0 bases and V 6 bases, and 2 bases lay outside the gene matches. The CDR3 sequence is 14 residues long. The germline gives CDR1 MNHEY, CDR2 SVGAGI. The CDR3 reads CASRDRSSYNEQFF. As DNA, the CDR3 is TGTGCCAGCAGGGACAGGAGCTCCTACAATGAGCAGTTCTTC.

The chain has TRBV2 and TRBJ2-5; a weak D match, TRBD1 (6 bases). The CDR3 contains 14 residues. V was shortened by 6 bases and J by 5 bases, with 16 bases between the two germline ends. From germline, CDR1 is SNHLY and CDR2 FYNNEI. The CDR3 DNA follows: TGTGCCAGCAGCCGGGACCCTGGGGGCGAGACCCAGTACTTC. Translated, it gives CASSRDPGGETQYF.

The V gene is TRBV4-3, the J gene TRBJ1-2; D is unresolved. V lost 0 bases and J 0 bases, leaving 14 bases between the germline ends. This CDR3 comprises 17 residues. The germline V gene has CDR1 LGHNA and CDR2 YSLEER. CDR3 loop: CASSQDYLTASNYGYTF. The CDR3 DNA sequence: TGCGCCAGCAGCCAAGATTATCTAACAGCCTCTAACTATGGCTACACCTTC.

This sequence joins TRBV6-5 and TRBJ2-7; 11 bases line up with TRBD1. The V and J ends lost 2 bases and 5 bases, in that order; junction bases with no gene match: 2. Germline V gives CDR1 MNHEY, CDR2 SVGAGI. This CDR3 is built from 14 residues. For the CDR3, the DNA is TGTGCCAGCAGTTACGGACAGGGGGCAGACGAGCAGTACTTC. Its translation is CASSYGQGADEQYF.

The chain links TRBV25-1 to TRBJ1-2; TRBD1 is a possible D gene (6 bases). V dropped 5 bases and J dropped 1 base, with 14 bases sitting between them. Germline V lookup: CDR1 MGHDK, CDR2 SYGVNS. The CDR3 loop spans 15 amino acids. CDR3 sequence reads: CASSYPGDLNYGYTF. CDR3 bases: TGTGCCAGCAGTTACCCAGGGGACCTTAACTATGGCTACACCTTC.

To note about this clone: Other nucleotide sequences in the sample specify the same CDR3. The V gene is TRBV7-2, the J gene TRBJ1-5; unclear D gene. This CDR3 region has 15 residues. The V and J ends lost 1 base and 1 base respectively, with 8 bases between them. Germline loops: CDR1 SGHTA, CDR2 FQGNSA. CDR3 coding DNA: TGTGCCAGCAGCTTAGATGGGCAGAGCAATCAGCCCCAGCATTTT. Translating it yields CASSLDGQSNQPQHF.

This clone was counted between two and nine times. Here the CDR3 reads CASSLGGPRQPQHF. Here the CDR3 DNA reads TGTGCCAGCAGCTTGGGAGGGCCCCGGCAGCCCCAGCATTTT. V and J are TRBV5-8 and TRBJ1-5; D unclear. CDR1 is SGHTS and CDR2 is YDEGEE in the germline V gene. Trimming removed 0 bases from V and 7 bases from J, with 11 bases in between. This CDR3 has 14 amino acids.

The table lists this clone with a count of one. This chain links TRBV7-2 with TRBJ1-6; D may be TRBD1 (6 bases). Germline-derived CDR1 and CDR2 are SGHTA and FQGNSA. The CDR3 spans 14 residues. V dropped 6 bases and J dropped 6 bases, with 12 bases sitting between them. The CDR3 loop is CASRPTGLNSPLHF. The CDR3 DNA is TGTGCCAGCAGACCGACAGGCCTTAATTCACCCCTCCACTTT.